The rows below give T cell receptor beta chains drawn from one sample of a study of control samples from healthy donors and cancer patients. The protocol was immunoSEQ multiplex PCR, while the TCRdb copy is restricted to in-frame clones and leaves out a portion. Of 100,000 to 150,000 clones in the sample, roughly 84% were seen once. Sequenced input: blood. The receptors were gathered from a middle-aged man in good health. Each CDR3 is given with its conserved first and last residue. The D gene is left open where the match is weak. Rows give clone size only sometimes, using once, few, many, or a class for an expanded clone.

D: TRBD1; size: -; J: TRBJ1-5; length: 13; V: TRBV24-1; CDR3: CATSYRGRQPQHF; DNA: TGTGCCACCAGCTACAGGGGTCGCCAGCCCCAGCATTTT
D: -; size: once; J: TRBJ1-5; length: 14; V: TRBV10-2; CDR3: CASSESAPNQPQHF; DNA: TGCGCCAGCAGTGAGTCGGCACCCAATCAGCCCCAGCATTTT
D: -; size: -; J: TRBJ1-2; length: 15; V: TRBV3-1/TRBV3-2; CDR3: CASRSKGGGNYGYTF; DNA: TGTGCCAGCAGGTCAAAGGGCGGGGGTAACTATGGCTACACCTTC
D: -; size: -; J: TRBJ1-1; length: 15; V: TRBV7-2; CDR3: CASSLMSRTGSEAFF; DNA: TGTGCCAGCAGCTTAATGTCGAGGACGGGCTCTGAAGCTTTCTTT
D: -; size: once; J: TRBJ1-1; length: 13; V: TRBV14; CDR3: CASSQVLNTEAFF; DNA: TGTGCCAGCAGCCAAGTACTGAACACTGAAGCTTTCTTT
D: TRBD2; size: -; J: TRBJ2-5; length: 17; V: TRBV28; CDR3: CASSPLGAGPSRETQYF; DNA: TGTGCCAGCAGTCCCCTCGGAGCGGGGCCTTCCAGGGAGACCCAGTACTTC
D: -; size: -; J: TRBJ1-5; length: 19; V: TRBV7-6; CDR3: CASSLSDRFDGGSNQPQHF; DNA: TGTGCCAGCAGCTTATCCGACAGGTTTGATGGAGGTAGCAATCAGCCCCAGCATTTT
D: -; size: -; J: TRBJ2-5; length: 11; V: TRBV13; CDR3: CASSLEETQYF; DNA: TGTGCCAGCAGCTTAGAAGAGACCCAGTACTTC
D: -; size: -; J: TRBJ2-2; length: 14; V: TRBV11-3; CDR3: CASSFRVSTGELFF; DNA: TGTGCCAGCAGCTTTCGGGTCAGCACCGGGGAGCTGTTTTTT
D: TRBD1; size: -; J: TRBJ1-5; length: 16; V: TRBV18; CDR3: CASSPRQGGGNQPQHF; DNA: TGTGCCAGCTCACCAAGACAGGGCGGGGGCAATCAGCCCCAGCATTTT
D: -; size: few; J: TRBJ2-2; length: 13; V: TRBV6-2/TRBV6-3; CDR3: CASSYWNTGELFF; DNA: TGTGCCAGCAGTTACTGGAACACCGGGGAGCTGTTTTTT
D: -; size: -; J: TRBJ1-1; length: 13; V: TRBV7-2; CDR3: CASSVRLNTEAFF; DNA: TGTGCCAGCAGCGTCAGGTTGAACACTGAAGCTTTCTTT
D: -; size: -; J: TRBJ1-3; length: 14; V: TRBV5-6; CDR3: CASSLFGTGNTIYF; DNA: TGTGCCAGCAGCTTATTCGGGACGGGAAACACCATATATTTT
D: -; size: -; J: TRBJ1-6; length: 15; V: TRBV25-1; CDR3: CASGGRAGRNSPLHF; DNA: TGTGCCAGCGGGGGTCGAGCCGGAAGAAATTCACCCCTCCACTTT
D: -; size: -; J: TRBJ2-7; length: 15; V: TRBV7-9; CDR3: CASSLAVGTPYEQYF; DNA: TGTGCCAGCAGCTTAGCGGTTGGTACGCCCTACGAGCAGTACTTC
D: -; size: -; J: TRBJ2-2; length: 14; V: TRBV2; CDR3: CASRVTRDTGELFF; DNA: TGTGCCAGCAGGGTAACAAGGGACACCGGGGAGCTGTTTTTT
D: -; size: -; J: TRBJ1-5; length: 13; V: TRBV12-3/TRBV12-4; CDR3: CASSTLGRPAQHF; DNA: TGTGCCAGCAGTACCTTGGGGAGACCGGCCCAGCATTTT
D: -; size: once; J: TRBJ2-7; length: 14; V: TRBV9; CDR3: CASSVRQGGYEQYF; DNA: TGTGCCAGCAGCGTGCGCCAGGGGGGGTACGAGCAGTACTTC
D: -; size: -; J: TRBJ1-3; length: 13; V: TRBV19; CDR3: CASQIDSGNTIYF; DNA: TGTGCCAGTCAGATTGACTCTGGAAACACCATATATTTT
D: -; size: -; J: TRBJ1-6; length: 14; V: TRBV7-3; CDR3: CASSSGTYNSPLHF; DNA: TGTGCCAGCAGCTCAGGGACCTATAATTCACCCCTCCACTTT
D: -; size: -; J: TRBJ1-2; length: 13; V: TRBV5-1; CDR3: CASSGGSYYGYTF; DNA: TGCGCCAGCAGCGGTGGCAGCTACTATGGCTACACCTTC
D: -; size: -; J: TRBJ2-1; length: 13; V: TRBV7-2; CDR3: CASSLRPNNEQFF; DNA: TGTGCCAGCAGCTTAAGGCCGAACAATGAGCAGTTCTTC
D: TRBD2; size: -; J: TRBJ2-1; length: 15; V: TRBV24-1; CDR3: CATSGGSGVYNEQFF; DNA: TGTGCCACCAGCGGGGGTAGCGGGGTTTACAATGAGCAGTTCTTC
D: TRBD1; size: -; J: TRBJ2-7; length: 15; V: TRBV5-1; CDR3: CASSLEGALLYEQYF; DNA: TGCGCCAGCAGCTTGGAGGGGGCCCTACTCTACGAGCAGTACTTC
D: TRBD1; size: -; J: TRBJ1-5; length: 13; V: TRBV24-1; CDR3: CATSRQGSQPQHF; DNA: TGTGCCACCAGCAGACAGGGGAGTCAGCCCCAGCATTTT
D: TRBD1; size: -; J: TRBJ2-5; length: 14; V: TRBV7-8; CDR3: CASSPGQRPETQYF; DNA: TGTGCCAGCAGCCCGGGACAGAGGCCAGAGACCCAGTACTTC
D: TRBD1; size: -; J: TRBJ2-4; length: 11; V: TRBV6-5; CDR3: CATQRQGIQYF; DNA: TGTGCCACCCAAAGACAGGGCATTCAGTACTTC
D: -; size: -; J: TRBJ2-1; length: 17; V: TRBV27; CDR3: CASTGGRGRGIYDEQFF; DNA: TGTGCCAGCACCGGTGGTCGGGGGCGGGGGATCTATGATGAGCAGTTCTTC
D: TRBD2; size: -; J: TRBJ2-3; length: 15; V: TRBV27; CDR3: CASRVWGGGADTQYF; DNA: TGTGCCAGCAGGGTCTGGGGGGGTGGTGCAGATACGCAGTATTTT
D: -; size: -; J: TRBJ1-6; length: 13; V: TRBV6-5; CDR3: CASSSAENSPLHF; DNA: TGTGCCAGCAGTTCCGCAGAGAATTCACCCCTCCACTTT
D: TRBD2; size: few; J: TRBJ2-5; length: 16; V: TRBV7-9; CDR3: CASSPTLGLAKETQYF; DNA: TGTGCCAGCAGCCCAACCCTGGGACTAGCGAAAGAGACCCAGTACTTC
D: -; size: -; J: TRBJ1-1; length: 13; V: TRBV7-2; CDR3: CASSLGMNTEAFF; DNA: TGTGCCAGCAGCTTAGGGATGAACACTGAAGCTTTCTTT
D: -; size: -; J: TRBJ1-2; length: 16; V: TRBV3-1/TRBV3-2; CDR3: CASSPNPGGGNYGYTF; DNA: TGTGCCAGCAGCCCCAATCCGGGAGGGGGGAACTATGGCTACACCTTC
D: -; size: -; J: TRBJ1-1; length: 13; V: TRBV7-7; CDR3: CASSSSPRTEAFF; DNA: TGTGCCAGCAGCTCCTCCCCGCGAACTGAAGCTTTCTTT
D: -; size: -; J: TRBJ2-7; length: 15; V: TRBV11-3; CDR3: CASSLSQGFSYEQYF; DNA: TGTGCCAGCAGCTTAAGCCAGGGCTTCTCCTACGAGCAGTACTTC
D: -; size: -; J: TRBJ1-5; length: 12; V: TRBV3-1/TRBV3-2; CDR3: CASGGGNQPQHF; DNA: TGTGCCAGCGGGGGCGGCAATCAGCCCCAGCATTTT
D: -; size: once; J: TRBJ1-6; length: 16; V: TRBV6-4; CDR3: CASSAAGRGTGSPLHF; DNA: TGTGCCAGCAGTGCCGCTGGACGAGGGACCGGATCACCCCTCCACTTT
D: -; size: -; J: TRBJ2-5; length: 14; V: TRBV24-1; CDR3: CATSDLGHQETQYF; DNA: TGTGCCACCAGTGATTTGGGACACCAAGAGACCCAGTACTTC
D: -; size: -; J: TRBJ1-4; length: 16; V: TRBV30; CDR3: CAWSVWWAGTNEKLFF; DNA: TGTGCCTGGAGTGTATGGTGGGCGGGAACTAATGAAAAACTGTTTTTT
D: -; size: -; J: TRBJ1-2; length: 12; V: TRBV25-1; CDR3: CASSTGSGGYTF; DNA: TGTGCCAGCAGTACAGGCTCGGGGGGCTACACCTTC
D: TRBD1; size: -; J: TRBJ1-1; length: 19; V: TRBV6-2/TRBV6-3; CDR3: CASSSWTGAPFRTDTEAFF; DNA: TGTGCCAGCAGTTCATGGACAGGAGCCCCGTTTAGGACAGACACTGAAGCTTTCTTT
D: -; size: -; J: TRBJ1-5; length: 15; V: TRBV6-6; CDR3: CASSYVQGTPKPQHF; DNA: TGTGCCAGCAGTTACGTACAGGGCACACCCAAGCCCCAGCATTTT
D: TRBD1; size: -; J: TRBJ2-2; length: 15; V: TRBV6-2/TRBV6-3; CDR3: CASSYGDRVTGELFF; DNA: TGTGCCAGCAGTTACGGGGACAGGGTCACCGGGGAGCTGTTTTTT
D: -; size: -; J: TRBJ2-1; length: 14; V: TRBV10-3; CDR3: CAISVGTDYNEQFF; DNA: TGTGCCATCAGTGTCGGGACGGACTACAATGAGCAGTTCTTC